This T cell receptor beta chain was identified during a study of blood T cell repertoires in COVID-19. Looking at the study overall: The cDNA or gDNA used as material had been derived from T cells, B-cell-depleted T cells, or PBMCs.

Germline values: CDR1 SGDLS, CDR2 YYNGEE. V shed 4 bases and J shed 6 bases, with 11 bases lying between them. The CDR3 contains 12 residues. Source study methods: Scientists estimated how many nucleated cells there were by amplifying reference gene primers. Libraries were prepared by immunoSEQ multiplex PCR; TCRdb keeps only in-frame clonotypes and omits some of them. V, J and clone size reflect that table, while D and trimming were determined from the DNA. The table records some 140,000 clones, approximately 81% of them present only once. The study recruited people aged roughly 18 to 100 years across approximately 25 US areas. Allocation to cohorts depended on clinical history reported by the participants.

The sequence derives from a man aged 40-50 years with acute COVID-19. The rearrangement uses TRBV9 and TRBJ2-7, with TRBD2 as a possible D gene (6 bases). The source material was PBMCs or T cells enriched from blood (not recorded which). DNA for the CDR3: TGTGCCAGCAGCTTGGGGGGTGTCGAGCAGTACTTC. Its protein product is CASSLGGVEQYF.